These T cell receptor beta chains were read from a single sample in a study of T-cell memory formation after mild COVID-19. TCRdb redid the calling of the 5' RACE reads with MiXCR, one entry per CDR3 protein. Seen here are approximately 150,000 distinct CDR3 sequences, around 15% observed once, and the top ten hold about 14%. Sequences were obtained from PBMCs or a T cell subset sorted from them (not recorded which). The receptors come from an adult woman who had mild COVID-19 (a few samples of this study predate the infection). Cell type and time point are not known. Both conserved end residues are part of each CDR3. D genes are given only for firm matches. Size tells how often a clone was seen (once, few, many) or the class of an expanded clone, and some rows leave it out.

D,V,J,size,DNA,CDR3
-,TRBV29-1,TRBJ2-1,few,TGCAGCGTTGACCTTTGGGACCCAGCCTACAATGAGCAGTTCTTC,CSVDLWDPAYNEQFF
-,TRBV4-2,TRBJ1-2,-,TGTGCCAGCAGCCAATACGCAGGGATTGGCTACACCTTC,CASSQYAGIGYTF
-,TRBV3-1,TRBJ2-3,few,TGTGCCAGCAGCCGAGAGGCGGTGCCAGATACGCAGTATTTT,CASSREAVPDTQYF
-,TRBV10-3,TRBJ2-7,few,TGTGCCATCACAAACACAGGAGGGACGGGCGAGCAGTACTTC,CAITNTGGTGEQYF
-,TRBV12-3/TRBV12-4,TRBJ2-7,-,TGTGCCAGCAGTGACCCCCCATCGGCGGGCCACGAGCAGTACTTC,CASSDPPSAGHEQYF
-,TRBV29-1,TRBJ2-7,many,TGCAGCATACTCCGGGACACGGCCCACGAGCAGTACTTC,CSILRDTAHEQYF
TRBD2,TRBV29-1,TRBJ2-7,-,TGCAGCGTAGATAGCGGGCTCACTGGCGAGCAGTACTTC,CSVDSGLTGEQYF
TRBD1,TRBV12-3/TRBV12-4,TRBJ2-7,-,TGTGCCAGCAGTTCCTGGGATACAGGGGTAGAGAACTTC,CASSSWDTGVENF
-,TRBV7-9,TRBJ2-1,few,TGTGCCAGCAGCCCCTCCCCGGGGAGCTCCTACAATGAGCAGTTCTTC,CASSPSPGSSYNEQFF
-,TRBV5-5,TRBJ1-6,-,TGTGCCAGCAGCTTGGAGGCCCCGGACAGCCGGTCACCCCTCCACTTT,CASSLEAPDSRSPLHF
-,TRBV2,TRBJ1-5,-,TGTGCCAGCACGGAAACAGGGAATAGGAATCAGCCCCAGCATTTT,CASTETGNRNQPQHF
-,TRBV5-1,TRBJ2-1,few,TGCGCCAGCAGCTTGGGGGCACTAGGCGGGACTTTGAGTGAGCAGTTCTTC,CASSLGALGGTLSEQFF
TRBD1,TRBV12-3/TRBV12-4,TRBJ1-1,many,TGTGCCAGCAGCAAAGACAGGGCGAACACTGAAGCTTTCTTT,CASSKDRANTEAFF
-,TRBV5-1,TRBJ1-1,few,TGCGCCAGCAGCTTTCAGGGAAGAGACACTGAAGCTTTCTTT,CASSFQGRDTEAFF
TRBD1,TRBV20-1,TRBJ1-3,-,TGCAGTGCTAGAGATCTGGGACAGGGGCTTAGTGGAAACACCATATATTTT,CSARDLGQGLSGNTIYF
TRBD1,TRBV29-1,TRBJ2-7,many,TGCAGCGCTGGACAGGGTGAGGGGTTTGGGCAGTACTTC,CSAGQGEGFGQYF
-,TRBV2,TRBJ2-2,-,TGTGCCAGCAGTGAGTATGGACGAGAAAACACCGGGGAGCTGTTTTTT,CASSEYGRENTGELFF
-,TRBV29-1,TRBJ2-1,few,TGCAGCGTTGGGACTCTCGCCGCTTACAATGAGCAGTTCTTC,CSVGTLAAYNEQFF
-,TRBV11-2,TRBJ2-2,-,TGTGCCAGCAGCCGGGGTCCCGTTGACACCGGGGAGCTGTTTTTT,CASSRGPVDTGELFF
TRBD2,TRBV29-1,TRBJ2-7,few,TGCAGCGTTGAACTGGGGACTAGCCCAACCTACGAGCAGTACTTC,CSVELGTSPTYEQYF
TRBD1,TRBV2,TRBJ1-1,few,TGTGCCAGCAGTGAGACAGGGGCTGAAGCTTTCTTT,CASSETGAEAFF